This TCR beta chain was sequenced in a study of T cells expressing NK-cell markers. TCRdb re-called the 5' RACE reads and gives one entry per CDR3 protein, without DNA. Seen in this sample are approximately 420,000 distinct CDR3 sequences; the ten most common clones hold approximately 11%. The CDR3 spans 16 residues. Germline V gives CDR1 SNHLY, CDR2 FYNNEI. The TCR was taken from a woman aged 45-65 years in good health. The chain employs TRBV2 and TRBJ2-6. The sample consisted of blood T cells: a sorted CD56 or NKG2C T cell subset, CD4+ or CD8+ T cells, or bulk PBMC T cells (not recorded which). The CDR3: CASSEDRGSGANVLTF.